This T cell receptor beta chain was documented in a study of cytomegalovirus exposure and HLA in healthy donors. This clone was counted a single time. Its specificity is not known. The PCR used 60 Vbeta and 13 Jbeta primers. Produced via immunoSEQ multiplex PCR; TCRdb's table is partial and in-frame only. The data show some 210,000 clones, with approximately 83% seen just once and about 10% held by the top ten. Findings of the study overall: Later analysis associated a missense DCLRE1C variant with TCR beta V- and J-gene trimming. The authors enumerated 150 to 200 TCR beta chains as linked to cytomegalovirus.

The CDR3 is 13 amino acids. The germline V gene has CDR1 MNHNY and CDR2 SVGAGI (reference sequence). Germline trimming cut 2 bases from V and 10 bases from J; bases unmatched to any gene: 6. The receptor's source is a woman in her forties or fifties in good health and CMV-seropositive. This chain uses TRBV6-6 with TRBJ1-1, with 8 bases fitting TRBD1. Input material: PBMCs. The CDR3, as DNA: TGTGCCAGCAGTTACGTGGGACAGGCTGGAGCTTTCTTT. Its translation: CASSYVGQAGAFF.